Each of the 15 T cell receptor beta chains below was sequenced from the same sample in a study of blood T cell repertoires in COVID-19. Sequenced by immunoSEQ multiplex PCR; TCRdb stores in-frame clones only, minus some. The sample gives some 48,000 clones, approximately 78% of which show up once; roughly 15% is in the top ten. Sequences were obtained from peripheral blood. Source of these receptors: a human donor with acute or convalescent COVID-19. The donor label of this sample is uncertain.

The chain employs TRBV4-2 and TRBJ1-1, with 9 bases aligning to TRBD1. V lost 3 bases and J lost 1; bases outside the gene matches: 12. Per germline, CDR1 LGHNA and CDR2 YNFKEQ. The CDR3 runs 18 residues. CDR3 loop: CASSHVYTGGGGNTEAFF. The CDR3 DNA sequence: TGTGCCAGCAGCCACGTTTATACAGGGGGCGGAGGGAACACTGAAGCTTTCTTT.

J is TRBJ2-6 and V is TRBV4-2; D is ambiguous. The germline CDR1 and CDR2 sequences are LGHNA and YNFKEQ. V lost 1 base and J 2 bases, leaving 12 bases between the germline ends. The CDR3 loop spans 17 amino acids. CDR3 coding DNA: TGTGCCAGCAGCCAAGCACCCGGTAGTACTGGGGCCAACGTCCTGACTTTC. This encodes CASSQAPGSTGANVLTF.

The J gene is TRBJ1-4, the V gene TRBV2, with D unresolved. V lost 4 bases to trimming and J lost 8 bases, with 11 bases between them. The CDR3 sequence is 13 residues long. Germline CDR1 and CDR2: SNHLY and FYNNEI. The CDR3 sequence: CASSALDREKLFF. Here the CDR3 DNA reads TGTGCCAGCAGTGCCCTAGACCGGGAAAAACTGTTTTTT. The full variable domain, with the rest looked up from reference TRBV2 and TRBJ1-4, is EPEVTQTPSHQVTQMGQEVILRCVPISNHLYFYWYRQILGQKVEFLVSFYNNEISEKSEIFDDQFSVERPDGSNFTLKIRSTKLEDSAMYFCASSALDREKLFFGSGTQLSVL.

The V gene is TRBV7-2, the J gene TRBJ1-1; 7 nucleotides agree with TRBD1. Looked up from germline, CDR1 is SGHTA and CDR2 is FQGNSA. The CDR3 runs to 15 residues. With V trimmed by 5 bases and J by 6 bases, 12 bases remained unmatched. The CDR3 nucleotides read TGTGCCAGCAGCACCTCGACAGGGCTGGGCGCTGAAGCTTTCTTT. This gives the protein CASSTSTGLGAEAFF.

The CDR3 here is CASSPTGANTEAFF. The CDR3 bases are TGTGCCAGCTCACCAACAGGGGCGAACACTGAAGCTTTCTTT. The chain employs TRBV18 and TRBJ1-1; 7 bases are a match to TRBD1. This CDR3 has 14 residues. The junction had 1 base not matched to a gene; V was cut back by 2 bases and J by 1 base. Germline CDR1 and CDR2: KGHSH and LQKENI.

CDR3: CASRTSGGADTQYF. The CDR3 region has the DNA TGTGCCAGCAGGACTAGCGGGGGGGCAGATACGCAGTATTTT. The chain couples TRBV2 to TRBJ2-3; TRBD2 agrees at 14 bases. CDR3 length: 14 residues. J lost 4 bases, V lost 6 bases, and 0 bases had no gene match. The germline V gene has CDR1 SNHLY and CDR2 FYNNEI.

The V gene is TRBV28, the J gene TRBJ1-2; 7 bases fit TRBD1. Germline-derived CDR1 and CDR2 are MDHEN and SYDVKM. Losses at the gene ends were 4 bases for V and 1 base for J; bases not matched to a gene: 6. This CDR3 contains 15 residues. This chain's CDR3 is CASSSPGQRNYGYTF. CDR3 DNA: TGTGCCAGCAGTTCACCGGGACAGCGTAACTATGGCTACACCTTC.

The V call is TRBV28, the J call TRBJ2-1, with D perhaps matching TRBD2 (6 bases). The germline gives CDR1 MDHEN, CDR2 SYDVKM. Trimming cost V 5 bases and J 7 bases, with 24 bases left between them. The CDR3 runs to 17 residues. CDR3 sequence: CASSPPRGGDRGNEQFF. The CDR3 nucleotides are TGTGCCAGCAGTCCCCCAAGAGGCGGGGACCGGGGGAATGAGCAGTTCTTC.

This clone appeared a few times. V and J are TRBV5-5 and TRBJ2-5; 7 nucleotides match TRBD1. V trimming: 3 bases; J trimming: 1 base; junction bases outside the gene matches: 6. Germline V gene data show CDR1 as SGHKS and CDR2 as YYEKEE (reference sequence). The length of the CDR3 is 15 residues. CDR3 coding DNA: TGTGCCAGCAGCTCCCTCGGGACAGTCCAAGAGACCCAGTACTTC. Its translation: CASSSLGTVQETQYF.

In DNA, the CDR3 is TGTGCCAGCAGCTATACAGGGGTGGAAGGCTACACCTTC. This encodes CASSYTGVEGYTF. The rearrangement links TRBV5-4 to TRBJ1-2, with TRBD1 identical over 7 bases. The V and J ends lost 3 bases and 8 bases, in that order; junction bases with no gene match: 7. The germline CDR1 and CDR2 sequences are SGHNT and YYREEE (reference sequence). The CDR3 consists of 13 residues.

DNA of the CDR3: TGTGCCAGCAAAATCGGAGGGGCGCTTCCTGGAGGCTACACCTTC. Translation gives CASKIGGALPGGYTF. The chain links TRBV6-5 to TRBJ1-2; TRBD1 is a possible D gene (5 bases). Trimming pared 7 bases from V and 8 bases from J, leaving 23 bases between. Germline lookup yields CDR1 MNHEY and CDR2 SVGAGI. The CDR3 consists of 15 residues.

V gene TRBV7-3 combines with J gene TRBJ1-2, with D unclear. The CDR3 loop spans 14 amino acids. The V end lost 5 bases, the J end lost 4 bases, and 14 bases lay between the germline ends. In germline, CDR1 is SGHTA, CDR2 FQGTGA. The CDR3 protein is CASSQSSGVYGYTF. Here the CDR3 DNA reads TGTGCCAGCAGCCAATCGTCCGGGGTCTATGGCTACACCTTC. Looking up the rest from reference TRBV7-3 and TRBJ1-2 gives the full variable domain: GAGVSQTPSNKVTEKGKYVELRCDPISGHTALYWYRQSLGQGPEFLIYFQGTGAADDSGLPNDRFFAVRPEGSVSTLKIQRTERGDSAVYLCASSQSSGVYGYTFGSGTRLTVV.

This clone has just one count. V gene TRBV28 combines with J gene TRBJ1-6, with 7 bases fitting TRBD1. Germline V gives CDR1 MDHEN, CDR2 SYDVKM. The V gene end was trimmed by 6 bases and the J gene end by 7 bases; junction bases not matched to a gene: 6. The CDR3 spans 14 residues. CDR3 sequence: CASRLGGENSPLHF. CDR3 nucleotide sequence: TGTGCCAGCAGACTAGGGGGCGAGAATTCACCCCTCCACTTT.

This clone turned up a few times. The chain carries TRBV18 and TRBJ1-1; the D is unclear. Trimming stripped 3 bases from V and 1 base from J, with 12 bases between. Per germline, CDR1 KGHSH and CDR2 LQKENI. The CDR3 is 15 amino acids. The CDR3 sequence: CASSPRGPRNTEAFF. For the CDR3, the DNA is TGTGCCAGCTCACCTCGAGGGCCGCGGAACACTGAAGCTTTCTTT. Looking up the rest from reference TRBV18 and TRBJ1-1 gives the full variable domain: NAGVMQNPRHLVRRRGQEARLRCSPMKGHSHVYWYRQLPEEGLKFMVYLQKENIIDESGMPKERFSAEFPKEGPSILRIQQVVRGDSAAYFCASSPRGPRNTEAFFGQGTRLTVV.

The chain combines TRBV5-1 with TRBJ2-5; 10 bases are shared with TRBD1. Germline CDR1 is SGHRS and CDR2 is YFSETQ. V lost 1 base to trimming and J lost 5 bases; unmatched junction nucleotides: 11. CDR3 length: 17 residues. CDR3: CASSLLTGGASGETQYF. CDR3 nucleotides: TGCGCCAGCAGCTTGTTGACAGGGGGCGCTTCGGGCGAGACCCAGTACTTC.